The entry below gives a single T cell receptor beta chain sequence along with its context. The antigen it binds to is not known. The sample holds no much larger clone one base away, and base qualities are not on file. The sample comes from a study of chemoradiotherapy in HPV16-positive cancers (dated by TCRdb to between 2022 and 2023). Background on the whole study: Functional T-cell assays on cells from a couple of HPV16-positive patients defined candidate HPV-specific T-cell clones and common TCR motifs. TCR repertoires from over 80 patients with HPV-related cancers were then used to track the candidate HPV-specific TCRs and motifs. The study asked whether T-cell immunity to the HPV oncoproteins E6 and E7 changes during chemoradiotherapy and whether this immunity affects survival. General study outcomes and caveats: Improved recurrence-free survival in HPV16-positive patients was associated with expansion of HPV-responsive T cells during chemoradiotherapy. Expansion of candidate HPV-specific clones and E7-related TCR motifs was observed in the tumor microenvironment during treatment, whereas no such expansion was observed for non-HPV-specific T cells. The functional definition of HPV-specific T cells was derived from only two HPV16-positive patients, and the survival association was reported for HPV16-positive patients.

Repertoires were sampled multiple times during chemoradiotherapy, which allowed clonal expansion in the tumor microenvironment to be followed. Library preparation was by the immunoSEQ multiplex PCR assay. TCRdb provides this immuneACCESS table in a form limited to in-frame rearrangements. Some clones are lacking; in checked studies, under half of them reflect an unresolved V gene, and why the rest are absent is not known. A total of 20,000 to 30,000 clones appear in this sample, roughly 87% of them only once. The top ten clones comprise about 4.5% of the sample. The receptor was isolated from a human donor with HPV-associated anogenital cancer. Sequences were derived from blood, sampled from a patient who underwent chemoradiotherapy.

The CDR3 has the sequence CAWSPGRYNSPLHF. The sequenced DNA is TGTGCCTGGAGTCCGGGACGGTATAATTCACCCCTCCACTTT. The rearranged segments are TRBV30 and TRBJ1-6, and the D gene may be TRBD1, 5 bases matching. Reading the germline V gene (reference sequence) gives CDR1 GTSNPN and CDR2 SVGIG. The CDR3 runs 14 amino acids, cysteine and phenylalanine included. Left in the record is the CDR3 DNA by itself, 42 bases read in frame from the first base. The V and J ends are trimmed by 2 bases and 4 bases, leaving 9 bases between them.